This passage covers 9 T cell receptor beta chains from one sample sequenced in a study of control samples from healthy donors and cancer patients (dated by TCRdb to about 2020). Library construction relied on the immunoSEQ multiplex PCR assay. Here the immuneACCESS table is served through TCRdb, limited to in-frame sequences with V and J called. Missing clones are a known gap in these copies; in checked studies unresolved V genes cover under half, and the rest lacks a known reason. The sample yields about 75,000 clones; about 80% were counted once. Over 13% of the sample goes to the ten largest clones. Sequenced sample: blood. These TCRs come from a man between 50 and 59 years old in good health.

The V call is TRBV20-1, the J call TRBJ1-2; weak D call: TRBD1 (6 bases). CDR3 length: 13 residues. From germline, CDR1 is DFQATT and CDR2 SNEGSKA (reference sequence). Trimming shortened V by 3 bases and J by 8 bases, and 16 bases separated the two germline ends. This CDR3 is CSASRQGREGYTF. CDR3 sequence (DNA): TGCAGTGCTAGTCGGCAGGGGAGAGAAGGCTACACCTTC.

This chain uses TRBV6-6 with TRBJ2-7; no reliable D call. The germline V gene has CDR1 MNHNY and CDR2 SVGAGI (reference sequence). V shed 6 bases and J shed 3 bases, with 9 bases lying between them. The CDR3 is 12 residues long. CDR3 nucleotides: TGTGCCAGCAGGCAGCGAGGCTACGAGCAGTACTTC. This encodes CASRQRGYEQYF.

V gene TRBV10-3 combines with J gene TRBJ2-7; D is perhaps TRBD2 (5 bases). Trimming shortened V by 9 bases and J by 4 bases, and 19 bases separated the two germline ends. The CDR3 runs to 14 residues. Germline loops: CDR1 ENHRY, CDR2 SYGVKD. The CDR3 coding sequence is TGTGCCATGTGGTCGGGAAGACAAAATTACGAGCAGTACTTC. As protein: CAMWSGRQNYEQYF.

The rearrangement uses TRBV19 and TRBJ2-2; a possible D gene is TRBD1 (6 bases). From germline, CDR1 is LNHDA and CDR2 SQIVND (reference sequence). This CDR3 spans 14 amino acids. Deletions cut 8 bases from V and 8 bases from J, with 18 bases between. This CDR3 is CASRANAGAGELFF. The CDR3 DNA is TGTGCCAGTCGGGCCAACGCAGGGGCGGGGGAGCTGTTTTTT.

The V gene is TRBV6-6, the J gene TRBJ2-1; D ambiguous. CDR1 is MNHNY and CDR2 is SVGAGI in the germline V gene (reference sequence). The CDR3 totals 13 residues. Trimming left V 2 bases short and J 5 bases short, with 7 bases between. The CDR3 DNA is TGTGCCAGCAGTTACGACCCTCACAATGAGCAGTTCTTC. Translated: CASSYDPHNEQFF.

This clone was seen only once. The CDR3 loop is CASSPRERETQYF. CDR3 in DNA: TGCGCCAGCAGTCCTCGTGAGCGGGAGACCCAGTACTTC. V is TRBV4-1 and J is TRBJ2-5; a possible D gene is TRBD2 (5 bases). The CDR3 is made up of 13 amino acids. Trimming shortened V by 6 bases and J by 5 bases, and 13 bases separated the two germline ends. The V gene's germline CDR1 is MGHRA and CDR2 YSYEKL.

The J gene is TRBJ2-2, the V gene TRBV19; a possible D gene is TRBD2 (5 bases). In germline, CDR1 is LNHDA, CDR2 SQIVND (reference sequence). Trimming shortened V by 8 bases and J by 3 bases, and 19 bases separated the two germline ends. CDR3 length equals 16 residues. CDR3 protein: CASRQRETRYTGELFF. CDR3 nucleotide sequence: TGTGCCAGTCGTCAACGGGAAACCCGGTACACCGGGGAGCTGTTTTTT.

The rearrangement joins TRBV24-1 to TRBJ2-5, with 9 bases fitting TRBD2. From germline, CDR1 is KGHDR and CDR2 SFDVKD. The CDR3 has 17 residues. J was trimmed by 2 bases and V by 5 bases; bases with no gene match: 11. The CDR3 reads CATSASRRLAGQETQYF. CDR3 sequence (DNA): TGTGCCACCAGTGCTAGTCGAAGGCTAGCGGGACAAGAGACCCAGTACTTC.

As DNA, the CDR3 is TGTGCCTGGAGTTCCCCTAGCGGGAGGGGTCTCTCCTACAATGAGCAGTTCTTC. It yields the protein CAWSSPSGRGLSYNEQFF. V and J are TRBV30 and TRBJ2-1; the match to TRBD2 covers 12 bases. This CDR3 region has 18 residues. CDR1 is GTSNPN and CDR2 is SVGIG in the germline V gene (reference sequence). After removal of 2 bases from V and 0 bases from J, the junction contained 8 bases not matched to a gene.